A single sample gave rise to the 6 T cell receptor beta chains below, sequenced in a study of molecular identifiers for immune sequencing clone quantification. In TCRdb, the PCR reads were re-called with MiXCR into one record per CDR3 protein. The sample shows approximately 680,000 distinct CDR3 sequences, less than 30% of them seen only once. Material: naive CD8+ T cells from blood, with Jurkat cell RNA spiked in. Subset denoted: FACS-sorted CD8+CD4-CCR7+CD45RA+ naive T cells. These receptors were collected from a human donor in good health. Some libraries in this study had Jurkat cell RNA spiked in.

This clonotype was detected only a few times. The chain carries TRBV24-1 and TRBJ2-7; TRBD2 might be the D (6 bases). V gave up 7 bases and J gave up 3 bases, with 9 bases separating them. CDR3 size: 12 residues. In germline, CDR1 is KGHDR, CDR2 SFDVKD. The CDR3 reads CATRGLGYEQYF. CDR3 DNA sequence: TGTGCCACCAGGGGACTCGGCTACGAGCAGTACTTC.

Notes on this clonotype: At one end the junction does not follow the germline gene, possibly because of a read error. The chain links TRBV7-9 to TRBJ2-3, with D possibly being TRBD2 (6 bases). Germline V gene lookup returns CDR1 SEHNR and CDR2 FQNEAQ (reference sequence). CDR3 length: 16 amino acids. The DNA for the CDR3 is TGTGCCAGCAGCTACCTGAGCGGCCCGGACTACGATACGCGGTGTTTT. It is translated as CASSYLSGPDYDTRCF. The complete variable domain, with remaining parts taken from reference TRBV7-9 and TRBJ2-3, reads DTGVSQNPRHKITKRGQNVTFRCDPISEHNRLYWYRQTLGQGPEFLTYFQNEAQLEKSRLLSDRFSAERPKGSFSTLEIQRTEQGDSAMYLCASSYLSGPDYDTRCFGPGTRLTVL.

The sample holds many counts of this clonotype. The gene calls are TRBV28 and TRBJ2-3; no clear D gene. Per germline, CDR1 MDHEN and CDR2 SYDVKM. The V gene lost 3 bases and the J gene lost 1 base, with 8 bases spanning the gap. CDR3 size: 14 residues. CDR3 loop: CASSFRLGTDTQYF. DNA for the CDR3: TGTGCCAGCAGTTTTCGGCTGGGCACAGATACGCAGTATTTT.

This chain connects TRBV10-2 to TRBJ1-1, with 7 positions matching TRBD1. The CDR3 has 13 amino acids. The germline V gene has CDR1 WSHSY and CDR2 SAAADI. J gave up 3 bases and V 3 bases, and 1 base lay outside the gene matches. Here the CDR3 reads CASSDGQDTEAFF. CDR3 nucleotides: TGCGCCAGCAGTGACGGACAGGACACTGAAGCTTTCTTT.

The V gene is TRBV5-1, the J gene TRBJ1-3; weak D call: TRBD1 (5 bases). Germline loops: CDR1 SGHRS, CDR2 YFSETQ. The CDR3 spans 17 residues. V shed 4 bases and J shed 1 base, with 18 bases lying between them. Here the CDR3 DNA reads TGCGCCAGCAGCCTAGGAGGGACGGTGGCGTCTGGAAACACCATATATTTT. Residues: CASSLGGTVASGNTIYF.

This clonotype was seen many times. The chain uses TRBV20-1 and TRBJ2-7; 8 bases agree with TRBD2. The CDR3 consists of 15 residues. Germline loops: CDR1 DFQATT, CDR2 SNEGSKA (reference sequence). Trimming at V came to 6 bases and at J to 4 bases, leaving 14 bases not matched to a gene. CDR3 loop: CSAKGSGGPVYEQYF. The CDR3, as DNA: TGCAGTGCGAAGGGGTCGGGGGGGCCGGTATACGAGCAGTACTTC.